This is a list of T cell receptor beta chains from one sample in a study of T-cell reconstitution after alpha-beta-depleted transplantation in children. TCRdb reprocessed the PCR reads via MiXCR and lists one record per CDR3 protein. The sample shows about 590,000 distinct CDR3 sequences, around 13% of them seen only once. The sequencing here drew on PBMCs, mostly from graft donor cells, taken 360 days after TCRalphabeta/CD19-depleted stem cell transplant. The receptors derive from a male patient between 10 and 17 years old who had a stem cell transplant for acute myeloid leukemia, so the T cells may come from the graft donor. CDR3s include the opening cysteine and the closing phenylalanine or tryptophan. D genes are given only for firm matches. The listing skips clone size in some rows; elsewhere it reads once, few, many or a size class.

v_call	d_call	j_call	clone_size	cdr3_nt	cdr3_aa
TRBV14	.	TRBJ2-7	few	TGTGCCAGCAGCCAAGAGGCTCTACCCATTAGTGAGCAGTACTTC	CASSQEALPISEQYF
TRBV23-1	.	TRBJ2-1	many	TGCGCCAGAAGACCACTGGGGGGCTCCTACAATGAGCAGTTCTTC	CARRPLGGSYNEQFF
TRBV28	.	TRBJ2-7	.	TGTGCCAGCAGCTACGTTACTGGCGAGCAGTACTTC	CASSYVTGEQYF
TRBV28	.	TRBJ2-4	.	TGTGCCAGCAGTTTAACTTCCCTAAACATTCAGTACTTC	CASSLTSLNIQYF
TRBV28	TRBD1	TRBJ2-5	many	TGTGCCAGCAGTTTGGCTGACAGGGTGGGGTTGGAGACCCAGTACTTC	CASSLADRVGLETQYF
TRBV5-1	TRBD1	TRBJ1-4	few	TGCGCCAGCAGCTTGGCCCACAGGGGAAGAAATGAAAAACTGTTTTTT	CASSLAHRGRNEKLFF
TRBV7-2	TRBD2	TRBJ2-3	.	TGTGCCAGCAGGGGGGGGTTGGGCACAGATACGCAGTATTTT	CASRGGLGTDTQYF
TRBV7-2	TRBD1	TRBJ2-4	few	TGTGCCAGCAGCTTTGAGACAGGGGGTCCCATTCAGTACTTC	CASSFETGGPIQYF
TRBV6-5	TRBD1	TRBJ2-5	many	TGTGCCAGCAATCTCGACAGGGAAGGGGGACAAGAGACCCAGTACTTC	CASNLDREGGQETQYF
TRBV12-3/TRBV12-4	TRBD2	TRBJ2-3	few	TGTGCCAGCAGCCGACTAGCGGGGCTTAGCACAGATACGCAGTATTTT	CASSRLAGLSTDTQYF
TRBV3-1	.	TRBJ1-1	many	TGTGCCAGCCAACGAGAGGGGAGCACTGAAGCTTTCTTT	CASQREGSTEAFF
TRBV20-1	TRBD2	TRBJ2-7	few	TGCAGTGCTCAGACGGTAGCGGGAGTTTTGTACGAGCAGTACTTC	CSAQTVAGVLYEQYF
TRBV14	.	TRBJ1-4	many	TGTGCCAGCAGCCATAGGCCAGGGGAAAAACTGTTTTTT	CASSHRPGEKLFF
TRBV20-1	.	TRBJ2-7	few	TGCAGTGCTAGAGATGTACTCTCCTACGAGCAGTACTTC	CSARDVLSYEQYF
TRBV28	.	TRBJ1-6	.	TGTGCCAGCCAGCGGACGGACCAATTCCTCAATTCACCCCTCCACTTT	CASQRTDQFLNSPLHF
TRBV7-8	TRBD2	TRBJ2-1	.	TGTGCCAGCAGCCGGACTAGCTGGAGCTCCTACAATGAGCAGTTCTTC	CASSRTSWSSYNEQFF
TRBV29-1	.	TRBJ1-2	.	TGCAGCGTTTTCCCTGCCGGGCACTATGGCTACACCTTC	CSVFPAGHYGYTF
TRBV10-3	TRBD2	TRBJ2-7	few	TGTGCCATCAGGACCAGCGGGAGCTCCTACGAGCAGTACTTC	CAIRTSGSSYEQYF
TRBV20-1	.	TRBJ2-3	many	TGCGCAGTGGCGGGCGAAGGAGATACGCAGTATTTT	CAVAGEGDTQYF
TRBV28	TRBD1	TRBJ1-5	.	TGTGCCAGCAGTTCCCCGGGACAGGGATTCCAGCCCCAGCATTTT	CASSSPGQGFQPQHF
TRBV4-2	.	TRBJ2-4	.	TGTGCCACCACCGACCGGAAAATTCAGTACTTC	CATTDRKIQYF
TRBV29-1	TRBD1	TRBJ2-3	few	TGCAGCGTTGGAGGGACAGGGAGAGCCTATACGCAGTATTTT	CSVGGTGRAYTQYF
TRBV20-1	TRBD1	TRBJ1-5	few	TGCAGTGCTAGGGGGACAGCTCCCAATCAGCCCCAGCATTTT	CSARGTAPNQPQHF
TRBV28	TRBD1	TRBJ1-1	few	TGTGCCAGCAGTTTATGGGACAGGAGGGGGAACACTGAAGCTTTCTTT	CASSLWDRRGNTEAFF
TRBV28	.	TRBJ2-1	.	TGTGCCAGCAACTTCGGGGACGGAACCTACAATGAGCAGTTCTTC	CASNFGDGTYNEQFF
TRBV4-3	.	TRBJ2-7	.	TGCGCCAGCAGCCCCGAGAGGTCTGGGCTCCACGAGCAGTACTTC	CASSPERSGLHEQYF
TRBV20-1	.	TRBJ2-7	.	TGCAGTGCTAGAGTGTCCGGTGTGGTCACCTACGAGCAGTACTTC	CSARVSGVVTYEQYF
TRBV12-3/TRBV12-4	TRBD2	TRBJ2-3	many	TGTGCCAGCAGTTTCCTAGCGGGAGGGCCAGATACGCAGTATTTT	CASSFLAGGPDTQYF
TRBV12-3/TRBV12-4	.	TRBJ2-7	few	TGTGCCAGCAGTTCGGACGGACGTAGGAGCTCCTACGAGCAGTACTTC	CASSSDGRRSSYEQYF
TRBV4-3	TRBD2	TRBJ2-7	.	TGCGCCAGCAGCCAAGATAAGGCTAGCGGGGCCTACGAGCAGTACTTC	CASSQDKASGAYEQYF
TRBV9	.	TRBJ2-2	few	TGTGCCAGCAGCGCCCTGTTGACGATCGGGGAGCTGTTTTTT	CASSALLTIGELFF
TRBV9	.	TRBJ2-2	.	TGTGCCAGCACAACCGTCGGGGAGCTGTTTTTT	CASTTVGELFF
TRBV5-1	TRBD2	TRBJ2-5	few	TGCGCCAGCAGCTTGGTAGCGGGAGTTAGGCAAGAGACCCAGTACTTC	CASSLVAGVRQETQYF
TRBV5-5	.	TRBJ2-5	.	TGTGCCAGCAGCTGCCGACGGGACGCCCAAGAGACCCAGTACTTC	CASSCRRDAQETQYF
TRBV7-2	TRBD2	TRBJ2-1	.	TGTGCCAGCAGCTTAGGTAGCGGGCCCAGCTCCTACAATGAGCAGTTCTTC	CASSLGSGPSSYNEQFF
TRBV7-8	.	TRBJ2-7	few	TGTGCCAGCAGCTTAGCCCCGAGACCGGACTCCTACGAGCAGTACTTC	CASSLAPRPDSYEQYF
TRBV20-1	.	TRBJ2-7	few	TGCAGTGCTAGCGGCTTATCCTCCTACGAGCAGTACTTC	CSASGLSSYEQYF
TRBV7-9	.	TRBJ1-1	many	TGTGCCAGCAGCCCGAAAGGGCGTGACACTGAAGCTTTCTTT	CASSPKGRDTEAFF
TRBV7-3	.	TRBJ2-1	few	TGTGCCAGCAGCTTAAGTGGACTTTCCTACAATGAGCAGTTCTTC	CASSLSGLSYNEQFF
TRBV21-1	.	TRBJ1-3	.	TGTGCCAGCCTCCAAACAGGGACTACTTCTGGAAACACCATATATTTT	CASLQTGTTSGNTIYF
TRBV3-1	.	TRBJ1-1	few	TGTGCCAAAACATACAGGGTTGGAACTGAAGCTTTCTTT	CAKTYRVGTEAFF
TRBV11-2	.	TRBJ2-3	many	TGTGCCAGCAGCTTAGTCAGCGTCACAGATACGCAGTATTTT	CASSLVSVTDTQYF
TRBV15	TRBD1	TRBJ1-5	.	TGTGCCACCCGGGGGGGGACAGCGCAGCCCCAGCATTTT	CATRGGTAQPQHF
TRBV7-6	.	TRBJ2-3	few	TGTGCCAGCAGCTTTGGGGGGCCCCCCCACACAGATACGCAGTATTTT	CASSFGGPPHTDTQYF
TRBV9	.	TRBJ2-3	.	TGTGCCAGCAGCCCAGTAGAGGGTTGGGGAGATACGCAGTATTTT	CASSPVEGWGDTQYF
TRBV5-1	.	TRBJ2-1	.	TGCGCCAGCACCCCTCCAGGACCGTGGGGCAATGAGCAGTTCTTC	CASTPPGPWGNEQFF
TRBV10-3	TRBD1	TRBJ2-5	.	TGTGCCATCAGTGAAAGGCCCAGGGGGCGAGGCGAGACCCAGTACTTC	CAISERPRGRGETQYF